These 32 T cell receptor beta chains came from one sample sequenced in a study of T cell responses to AZD1222 COVID-19 vaccine. Method: immunoSEQ multiplex PCR; TCRdb's copy keeps in-frame clones and lacks some. Of tens of thousands of clones detected, approximately 90% appear once; the ten largest clones hold around 5.3%. The sample consisted of peripheral blood, taken on day 0 of AZD1222 vaccination. These receptors came from an adult in good health.

The J gene is TRBJ2-7, the V gene TRBV5-4, with TRBD1 matching 12 bases. The ends lost 3 bases at V and 4 bases at J; junction bases unmatched: 2. Germline assignment: CDR1 SGHNT and CDR2 YYREEE (reference sequence). The CDR3 length is 14 residues. CDR3 DNA: TGTGCCAGCAGCTGGGGACAGGGGGCTTACGAGCAGTACTTC. Residues: CASSWGQGAYEQYF.

The chain recombines TRBV19 with TRBJ1-5; unclear D gene. The CDR3 length is 13 residues. Trimming removed 5 bases from V and 5 bases from J, with 10 bases in between. Per the germline V gene, CDR1 is LNHDA and CDR2 is SQIVND (reference sequence). CDR3 nucleotide sequence: TGTGCCAGTAGTCCCTTTGGGGATCAGCCCCAGCATTTT. The encoded protein is CASSPFGDQPQHF.

The rearrangement uses TRBV7-2 and TRBJ1-1, with a tentative D call TRBD1 (6 bases). V was shortened by 2 bases and J by 4 bases, with 14 bases between the two germline ends. The germline CDR1 and CDR2 sequences are SGHTA and FQGNSA. This CDR3 comprises 15 residues. The chain's CDR3 is CASSLKVRGGTEAFF. The CDR3 DNA follows: TGTGCCAGCAGCTTAAAGGTCAGGGGCGGCACTGAAGCTTTCTTT.

The rearrangement uses TRBV19 and TRBJ1-5, with TRBD1 as a possible D gene (6 bases). There are 14 residues in the CDR3. The germline V gene has CDR1 LNHDA and CDR2 SQIVND (reference sequence). Trimming shortened V by 2 bases and J by 6 bases, and 11 bases separated the two germline ends. CDR3 sequence reads: CASSIRGAGQPQHF. CDR3 in DNA: TGTGCCAGTAGTATAAGGGGGGCCGGTCAGCCCCAGCATTTT.

The rearrangement links TRBV5-6 to TRBJ1-2, with D maybe TRBD1 (6 bases). The CDR3 has 15 residues. V shed 0 bases and J shed 5 bases, with 14 bases lying between them. The germline V gene encodes CDR1 SGHDT and CDR2 YYEEEE. CDR3 protein: CASSLEGGSPYGYTF. CDR3 nucleotides: TGTGCCAGCAGCTTGGAAGGGGGGTCCCCTTATGGCTACACCTTC. The full variable domain, rest sourced from reference TRBV5-6 and TRBJ1-2, is DAGVTQSPTHLIKTRGQQVTLRCSPKSGHDTVSWYQQALGQGPQFIFQYYEEEERQRGNFPDRFSGHQFPNYSSELNVNALLLGDSALYLCASSLEGGSPYGYTFGSGTRLTVV.

This clone appeared once. The gene calls are TRBV7-9 and TRBJ2-2, with TRBD1 matching over 7 bases. In germline, CDR1 is SEHNR, CDR2 FQNEAQ (reference sequence). V lost 6 bases to trimming and J lost 1 base; unmatched junction nucleotides: 8. The CDR3 is made up of 16 amino acids. The CDR3 reads CASSYTGQMNTGELFF. The DNA for the CDR3 is TGTGCCAGCAGTTATACGGGACAGATGAACACCGGGGAGCTGTTTTTT.

This clone has only one observation. The rearrangement uses TRBV29-1 and TRBJ2-3; tentatively, D is TRBD2 (6 bases). The CDR3 consists of 12 residues. Trimming cost V 4 bases and J 5 bases, with 10 bases left between them. Germline values: CDR1 SQVTM, CDR2 ANQGSEA. The CDR3: CSVVKGGDTQYF. The CDR3 nucleotides are TGCAGCGTTGTGAAGGGAGGAGATACGCAGTATTTT.

This rearrangement joins TRBV5-1 to TRBJ2-1, with 10 nucleotides matching TRBD2. Germline CDR1 and CDR2: SGHRS and YFSETQ. V gave up 0 bases and J gave up 5 bases; unmatched junction bases: 5. This CDR3 is 16 amino acids long. The CDR3 loop is CASSLVTSGIHNEQFF. The CDR3 bases are TGCGCCAGCAGCTTGGTTACTAGCGGGATACACAATGAGCAGTTCTTC.

V usage is TRBV4-1 and J usage is TRBJ1-2, with 10 nucleotides matching TRBD1. Losses at the gene ends were 4 bases for V and 4 bases for J; bases not matched to a gene: 9. Germline-derived CDR1 and CDR2 are MGHRA and YSYEKL. The CDR3 has 16 amino acids. CDR3 amino acids: CASSRSGTGVGYGYTF. The CDR3 DNA reads TGCGCCAGCAGCCGGTCCGGGACAGGGGTGGGCTATGGCTACACCTTC.

This chain joins TRBV19 and TRBJ1-5; D not certain. Germline V gene lookup returns CDR1 LNHDA and CDR2 SQIVND (reference sequence). The CDR3 has 14 residues. V gave up 5 bases and J gave up 5 bases, with 13 bases separating them. As DNA, the CDR3 is TGTGCCAGTAGTGCCCCCGGGTCCTATCAGCCCCAGCATTTT. Amino acids: CASSAPGSYQPQHF.

This clone was observed once. The chain uses TRBV5-1 and TRBJ2-7, with 9 bases matching TRBD1. V was pared by 5 bases and J by 7 bases, with 10 bases of the junction left unmatched. CDR1 is SGHRS and CDR2 is YFSETQ in the germline V gene. The CDR3 loop spans 14 amino acids. CDR3 coding DNA: TGCGCCAGCAGACTAGACAGGGGGATCGGAGAGCAGTACTTC. Protein: CASRLDRGIGEQYF.

The chain carries TRBV9 and TRBJ2-1, with 7 bases lining up with TRBD1. Germline values: CDR1 SGDLS, CDR2 YYNGEE. The V and J ends lost 0 bases and 7 bases, in that order; junction bases with no gene match: 7. The CDR3 loop spans 15 amino acids. The CDR3 nucleotides read TGTGCCAGCAGCGTAGGAGGGGGCGAGTTAAATGAGCAGTTCTTC. The encoded protein is CASSVGGGELNEQFF.

The rearrangement links TRBV18 to TRBJ2-4; D might be TRBD1 (5 bases). V lost 2 bases and J 4 bases, leaving 6 bases between the germline ends. CDR1 is KGHSH, CDR2 LQKENI, per germline. This CDR3 has 13 residues. The CDR3 reads CASSPDSKNIQYF. CDR3 bases: TGTGCCAGCTCACCAGACAGTAAAAACATTCAGTACTTC.

The rearrangement uses TRBV5-1 and TRBJ2-3; D is possibly TRBD2 (7 bases). Germline V lookup: CDR1 SGHRS, CDR2 YFSETQ. The CDR3 loop spans 16 amino acids. The V end lost 0 bases, the J end lost 0 bases, and 11 bases lay between the germline ends. The CDR3 region has the DNA TGCGCCAGCAGCTTGGCCGGGGGGCCAAGCACAGATACGCAGTATTTT. Protein: CASSLAGGPSTDTQYF.

V is TRBV4-1 and J is TRBJ1-4, with D tentatively TRBD1 (6 bases). V lost 1 base, J lost 8 bases, and 8 bases lay in between. Germline V gene data show CDR1 as MGHRA and CDR2 as YSYEKL. There are 13 residues in the CDR3. This chain's CDR3 is CASSQATGEKLFF. For the CDR3, the DNA is TGCGCCAGCAGCCAAGCGACAGGAGAAAAACTGTTTTTT.

V usage is TRBV7-9 and J usage is TRBJ2-1; 8 bases are a match to TRBD1. The germline gives CDR1 SEHNR, CDR2 FQNEAQ (reference sequence). V was clipped by 2 bases and J by 5 bases; unmatched bases: 8. The CDR3 is 16 residues long. The CDR3 coding sequence is TGTGCCAGCAGCTTAACCGGGACAGGAGCCAACAATGAGCAGTTCTTC. Its protein is CASSLTGTGANNEQFF.

This clone appeared a few times. J is TRBJ2-7 and V is TRBV24-1; a weak D match, TRBD1 (5 bases). CDR1 and CDR2 (germline): KGHDR, SFDVKD. The CDR3 is 12 residues long. V dropped 6 bases and J dropped 1 base, with 6 bases sitting between them. CDR3 coding DNA: TGTGCCACCAGTTCAGGGTCCTACGAGCAGTACTTC. Translated, it gives CATSSGSYEQYF.

V and J are TRBV7-4 and TRBJ1-4; D unclear. V shed 3 bases and J shed 0 bases, with 8 bases lying between them. Per the germline V gene, CDR1 is SGHVT and CDR2 is SQSDAQ. CDR3 length: 15 amino acids. CDR3 amino acids: CASSFPGATNEKLFF. CDR3 DNA sequence: TGTGCCAGCAGCTTCCCCGGGGCAACTAATGAAAAACTGTTTTTT.

This chain uses TRBV27 with TRBJ2-3; tentatively, D is TRBD2 (6 bases). V gave up 3 bases and J gave up 2 bases, with 12 bases separating them. The CDR3 covers 15 residues. CDR1 and CDR2 (germline): MNHEY, SMNVEV (reference sequence). The CDR3 DNA is TGTGCCAGCAGTTTCTCGCGCGGGGACACAGATACGCAGTATTTT. Translation gives CASSFSRGDTDTQYF.

The gene calls are TRBV7-9 and TRBJ1-4; tentatively, D is TRBD1 (5 bases). V lost 5 bases to trimming and J lost 2 bases, with 15 bases between them. This CDR3 contains 16 residues. Germline V gives CDR1 SEHNR, CDR2 FQNEAQ (reference sequence). CDR3 DNA: TGTGCCAGCAGCCCACTGGGGGAGGGGACTAATGAAAAACTGTTTTTT. Translated: CASSPLGEGTNEKLFF. Variable domain in full (rest from reference TRBV7-9 and TRBJ1-4): DTGVSQNPRHKITKRGQNVTFRCDPISEHNRLYWYRQTLGQGPEFLTYFQNEAQLEKSRLLSDRFSAERPKGSFSTLEIQRTEQGDSAMYLCASSPLGEGTNEKLFFGSGTQLSVL.

The chain combines TRBV9 with TRBJ1-5; TRBD1 aligns across 8 bases. V lost 4 bases, J lost 7 bases, and 16 bases stayed unmatched. This CDR3 has 17 residues. Per the germline V gene, CDR1 is SGDLS and CDR2 is YYNGEE. CDR3 sequence: CASSPRDGDRFGQPQHF. The CDR3 DNA sequence: TGTGCCAGCAGCCCTCGCGACGGGGACAGGTTTGGCCAGCCCCAGCATTTT. The full variable domain, with the rest looked up from reference TRBV9 and TRBJ1-5, is DSGVTQTPKHLITATGQRVTLRCSPRSGDLSVYWYQQSLDQGLQFLIQYYNGEERAKGNILERFSAQQFPDLHSELNLSSLELGDSALYFCASSPRDGDRFGQPQHFGDGTRLSIL.

The chain links TRBV5-1 to TRBJ1-4; possible D gene TRBD1, 6 bases. The CDR3 runs to 17 residues. Trimming removed 5 bases from V and 2 bases from J, with 19 bases in between. CDR1 and CDR2 (germline): SGHRS, YFSETQ. The CDR3 DNA follows: TGCGCCAGCAGTCAGGGGAGAACCGGGGTGACTAATGAAAAACTGTTTTTT. Protein product: CASSQGRTGVTNEKLFF.

This sequence joins TRBV5-5 and TRBJ2-7; TRBD1 agrees at 9 bases. Per germline, CDR1 SGHKS and CDR2 YYEKEE (reference sequence). The trim removed 0 bases at V and 1 base at J, leaving 2 bases unmatched. The CDR3 runs 15 residues. DNA for the CDR3: TGTGCCAGCAGCTTGGATGGGACAGGGTCCTACGAGCAGTACTTC. Amino acids: CASSLDGTGSYEQYF.

V is TRBV10-3 and J is TRBJ2-1; no reliable D call. V was trimmed by 7 bases and J by 0 bases, leaving 13 bases between them. The CDR3 extends over 15 amino acids. Germline V CDR1 and CDR2: ENHRY, SYGVKD. The CDR3 bases are TGTGCCATCACAGCCGGCCAAAGCTCCTACAATGAGCAGTTCTTC. This translates into CAITAGQSSYNEQFF.

This sequence joins TRBV12-3 or TRBV12-4 and TRBJ1-1; D gene unclear. The CDR3 contains 12 residues. V shed 8 bases and J shed 0 bases, with 7 bases lying between them. The CDR3 bases are TGTGCCAGCGCGATGATGAACACTGAAGCTTTCTTT. Translation gives CASAMMNTEAFF.

The chain employs TRBV5-1 and TRBJ2-7; D uncertain. The CDR3 totals 13 residues. Germline values: CDR1 SGHRS, CDR2 YFSETQ. Trimming cost V 4 bases and J 0 bases, with 8 bases left between them. CDR3 nucleotides: TGCGCCAGCAGCCTTCTCTCCTCCTACGAGCAGTACTTC. It codes for CASSLLSSYEQYF.

Written as DNA, the CDR3 is TGTGCCAGTGGGCGGGGGGTTGAAGCTTTCTTT. Translating gives CASGRGVEAFF. This chain uses TRBV19 with TRBJ1-1, with D perhaps matching TRBD1 (5 bases). This CDR3 contains 11 residues. Germline V gene sequence: CDR1 LNHDA, CDR2 SQIVND (reference sequence). The germline V and J ends were trimmed by 8 bases and 7 bases, with 11 bases remaining between them.

This clone came up once. The V gene is TRBV5-5, the J gene TRBJ2-1, with no clear D. Per the germline V gene, CDR1 is SGHKS and CDR2 is YYEKEE (reference sequence). The CDR3 runs to 10 residues. The ends were cut back, 2 bases at V and 8 bases at J, with 2 bases in the middle. The CDR3 loop is CASSFDEQFF. In nucleotides, the CDR3 is TGTGCCAGCAGCTTTGATGAGCAGTTCTTC.

The chain links TRBV2 to TRBJ1-2; 8 positions match TRBD1. The J segment lost 3 bases and the V segment lost 8 bases, leaving 8 bases of the junction unmatched. The CDR3 sequence is 14 residues long. Germline CDR1 reads SNHLY; CDR2 reads FYNNEI. CDR3 sequence reads: CASLQQGGDYGYTF. In DNA, the CDR3 is TGTGCCAGCCTCCAACAGGGGGGTGACTATGGCTACACCTTC.

This clone was seen a handful of times. V gene TRBV28 combines with J gene TRBJ1-1; D not resolved. This CDR3 has 12 residues. Germline-derived CDR1 and CDR2 are MDHEN and SYDVKM. The V and J ends lost 5 bases and 7 bases respectively, with 11 bases between them. DNA of the CDR3: TGTGCCAGCAGTCGACTTAGCAGTGAAGCTTTCTTT. Its protein is CASSRLSSEAFF.

The chain links TRBV28 to TRBJ1-2, with D uncertain. The germline CDR1 and CDR2 sequences are MDHEN and SYDVKM. The CDR3 is made up of 14 amino acids. V was pared by 1 base and J by 4 bases, with 10 bases between. In DNA form, the CDR3 reads TGTGCCAGCAGTTTATCCCAGATGTTCTATGGCTACACCTTC. Protein sequence: CASSLSQMFYGYTF.

The rearrangement joins TRBV24-1 to TRBJ1-4; weak D call: TRBD1 (5 bases). There are 15 residues in the CDR3. V was pared by 4 bases and J by 0 bases, with 8 bases between. In germline, CDR1 is KGHDR, CDR2 SFDVKD. The CDR3 loop is CATSDTGATNEKLFF. The CDR3 coding sequence is TGTGCCACCAGTGACACAGGTGCAACTAATGAAAAACTGTTTTTT.